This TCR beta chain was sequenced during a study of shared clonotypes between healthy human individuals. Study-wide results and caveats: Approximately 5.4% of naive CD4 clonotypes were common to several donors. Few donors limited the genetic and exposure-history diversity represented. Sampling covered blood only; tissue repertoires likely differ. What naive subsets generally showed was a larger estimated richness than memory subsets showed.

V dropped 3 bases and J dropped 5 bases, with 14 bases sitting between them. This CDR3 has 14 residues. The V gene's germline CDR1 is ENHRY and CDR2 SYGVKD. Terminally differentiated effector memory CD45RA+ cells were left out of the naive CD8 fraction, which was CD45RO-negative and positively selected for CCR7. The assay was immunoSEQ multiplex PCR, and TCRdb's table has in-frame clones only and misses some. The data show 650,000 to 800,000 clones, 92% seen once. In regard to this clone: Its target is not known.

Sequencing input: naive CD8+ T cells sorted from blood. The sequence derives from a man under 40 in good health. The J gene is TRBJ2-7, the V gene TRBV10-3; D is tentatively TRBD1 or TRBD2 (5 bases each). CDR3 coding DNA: TGTGCCATCAGTGAAACGGGGCCCAGGGACGAGCAGTACTTC. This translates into CAISETGPRDEQYF.